The 4 T cell receptor beta chains below all came from one sample that was sequenced in a study of Tregs in tolerant kidney transplant recipients. Profiled with immunoSEQ multiplex PCR; TCRdb holds only in-frame clones, not every one. Among over 50,000 clones listed, about four fifths were seen once. Sequenced material: CD4+ T cells from blood. These receptor sequences come from a human donor in good health.

The chain is built from TRBV7-9 and TRBJ1-1; D call uncertain. Looked up from germline, CDR1 is SEHNR and CDR2 is FQNEAQ (reference sequence). V was shortened by 5 bases and J by 3 bases, with 13 bases between the two germline ends. CDR3 length: 14 amino acids. CDR3 DNA sequence: TGTGCCAGCAGCCTAAAAAACTATGACACTGAAGCTTTCTTT. Translation: CASSLKNYDTEAFF.

V and J are TRBV7-2 and TRBJ2-7, with TRBD2 matching over 7 bases. The CDR3 consists of 12 residues. In germline, CDR1 is SGHTA, CDR2 FQGNSA. Losses at the gene ends were 5 bases for V and 7 bases for J; bases not matched to a gene: 5. The CDR3 loop reads CASSRYGGEQYF. The CDR3 coding sequence is TGTGCCAGCAGCCGGTACGGGGGGGAGCAGTACTTC. The full variable domain, completed using reference TRBV7-2 and TRBJ2-7, is GAGVSQSPSNKVTEKGKDVELRCDPISGHTALYWYRQSLGQGLEFLIYFQGNSAPDKSGLPSDRFSAERTGGSVSTLTIQRTQQEDSAVYLCASSRYGGEQYFGPGTRLTVT.

The J gene is TRBJ2-7, the V gene TRBV10-3; D is perhaps TRBD2 (7 bases). CDR1 and CDR2 from the germline V gene are ENHRY and SYGVKD. The germline V and J ends were trimmed by 4 bases and 3 bases, with 16 bases remaining between them. CDR3 length equals 15 residues. The CDR3 region is CAISGRSGGRYEQYF. CDR3 bases: TGTGCCATCAGTGGAAGGTCGGGGGGCCGCTACGAGCAGTACTTC.

The rearrangement joins TRBV19 to TRBJ2-1; 7 nucleotides agree with TRBD2. Germline CDR1 and CDR2: LNHDA and SQIVND (reference sequence). The CDR3 extends over 17 amino acids. V was pared by 3 bases and J by 4 bases, with 12 bases of the junction left unmatched. The CDR3 protein is CASSIWDRLASYNEQFF. CDR3 bases: TGTGCCAGTAGTATTTGGGACCGACTAGCATCTTACAATGAGCAGTTCTTC. Full variable domain (outside the CDR3, taken from reference TRBV19 and TRBJ2-1): DGGITQSPKYLFRKEGQNVTLSCEQNLNHDAMYWYRQDPGQGLRLIYYSQIVNDFQKGDIAEGYSVSREKKESFPLTVTSAQKNPTAFYLCASSIWDRLASYNEQFFGPGTRLTVL.